The rows below give T cell receptor beta chains drawn from one sample of a study of radiotherapy plus CTLA-4 blockade in lung cancer. The protocol was immunoSEQ multiplex PCR, while the TCRdb copy is restricted to in-frame clones and leaves out a portion. The repertoire holds roughly 66,000 clones, with about 80% as singletons. Source: peripheral blood, taken from a patient treated with radiotherapy plus ipilimumab. The receptors shown here come from a human donor with non-small cell lung cancer who had a partial response to radiotherapy plus ipilimumab. CDR3s include the opening cysteine and the closing phenylalanine or tryptophan. Each record gives: D gene, J gene, V gene, clone size, CDR3 protein, CDR3 DNA. A D gene is named only where the DNA matches it firmly. Clone size is given for some rows only: seen once, a few or many times, or a class if the clone is expanded.

>TRBD1|TRBJ1-5|TRBV28|once
CASRLPQGAIQPQHF
TGTGCCAGCAGACTCCCACAGGGGGCAATTCAGCCCCAGCATTTT
>.|TRBJ2-1|TRBV7-9|.
CASSNAGQHNEQFF
TGTGCCAGCAGCAACGCGGGACAGCACAATGAGCAGTTCTTC
>.|TRBJ1-6|TRBV6-1|.
CASSEKVRSSYNSPLHF
TGTGCCAGCAGTGAGAAGGTTCGGAGCTCCTATAATTCACCCCTCCACTTT
>.|TRBJ1-1|TRBV6-1|few
CASSAIMNTEAFF
TGTGCCAGCAGTGCCATCATGAACACTGAAGCTTTCTTT
>TRBD2|TRBJ2-7|TRBV7-8|few
CASSPREKTSGLVYEQYF
TGTGCCAGCAGCCCCCGAGAGAAGACTAGCGGTTTGGTCTACGAGCAGTACTTC
>TRBD1|TRBJ1-5|TRBV2|.
CASRIDRAEGPQHF
TGTGCCAGCAGGATCGACAGGGCCGAGGGGCCCCAGCATTTT
>TRBD1|TRBJ1-1|TRBV6-1|.
CASSSQQGQGAFF
TGTGCCAGCAGTTCTCAACAGGGACAGGGAGCTTTCTTT
>TRBD2|TRBJ2-2|TRBV11-2|.
CASSPGLTNTGELFF
TGTGCCAGCAGTCCGGGACTAACGAACACCGGGGAGCTGTTTTTT
>.|TRBJ2-1|TRBV28|few
CASSLSSRDEQFF
TGTGCCAGCAGTTTATCGTCCCGCGATGAGCAGTTCTTC
>TRBD1|TRBJ1-3|TRBV19|.
CASSTTGLKPGNTIYF
TGTGCCAGTAGTACGACAGGGCTGAAACCTGGAAACACCATATATTTT
>.|TRBJ2-6|TRBV18|.
CASSPSLSGANVLTF
TGTGCCAGCTCACCATCACTCTCTGGGGCCAACGTCCTGACTTTC
>.|TRBJ1-4|TRBV6-6|.
CASSRLATNEKLFF
TGTGCCAGCAGTCGACTTGCAACTAATGAAAAACTGTTTTTT
>.|TRBJ1-5|TRBV30|.
CAWSELARPNQPQHF
TGTGCCTGGAGTGAATTGGCCAGGCCGAATCAGCCCCAGCATTTT
>TRBD1|TRBJ1-5|TRBV19|.
CASSPRDRGTRNQPQHF
TGTGCCAGTAGTCCCCGGGACAGGGGAACGCGCAATCAGCCCCAGCATTTT
>TRBD1|TRBJ2-2|TRBV4-1|.
CASSPVDRGLGELFF
TGCGCCAGCAGCCCCGTAGACAGGGGCCTTGGAGAGCTGTTTTTT
>.|TRBJ2-2|TRBV18|.
CASSPRELGTGELFF
TGTGCCAGCTCACCCCGGGAGCTGGGCACCGGGGAGCTGTTTTTT
>.|TRBJ1-1|TRBV30|.
CAWRGRGGLKTEAFF
TGTGCCTGGAGGGGCCGTGGAGGGTTAAAGACGGAAGCTTTCTTT
>.|TRBJ2-4|TRBV29-1|once
CSVVTRAKNIQYF
TGCAGCGTTGTAACGAGAGCCAAAAACATTCAGTACTTC
>TRBD2|TRBJ2-1|TRBV29-1|.
CSGITSDSYNEQFF
TGCAGCGGGATAACTAGCGACTCCTACAATGAGCAGTTCTTC
>TRBD1|TRBJ1-2|TRBV28|.
CASRSGTATYGYTF
TGTGCCAGCAGGTCCGGGACAGCTACTTATGGCTACACCTTC
>TRBD1|TRBJ2-4|TRBV29-1|.
CSVAGTGDSKNIQYF
TGCAGCGTTGCCGGGACAGGGGACTCCAAAAACATTCAGTACTTC
>TRBD1|TRBJ1-5|TRBV19|few
CASIGSRGPSGRQPQHF
TGTGCCAGTATTGGGAGCAGGGGGCCTTCAGGAAGACAGCCCCAGCATTTT
>.|TRBJ2-7|TRBV11-2|medium-sized
CASSWAGLLHNEQYF
TGTGCCAGCAGCTGGGCGGGACTCCTCCACAACGAGCAGTACTTC
>.|TRBJ2-5|TRBV9|.
CASSVTDQETQYF
TGTGCCAGCAGCGTCACGGACCAAGAGACCCAGTACTTC
>.|TRBJ1-2|TRBV18|.
CASSPSEGYGYTF
TGTGCCAGCTCACCGTCGGAGGGCTATGGCTACACCTTC
>TRBD1|TRBJ1-2|TRBV9|.
CASSGSGQDYGYTF
TGTGCCAGCAGCGGATCGGGACAGGACTATGGCTACACCTTC
>TRBD2|TRBJ2-1|TRBV7-3|once
CASSLGGRAPEQFF
TGTGCCAGCAGCTTAGGCGGGAGGGCCCCTGAGCAGTTCTTC
>TRBD1|TRBJ2-6|TRBV30|.
CACPDRTSGANVLTF
TGTGCCTGCCCGGACAGGACCTCTGGGGCCAACGTCCTGACTTTC
>.|TRBJ2-3|TRBV10-3|.
CAISELVTGEGGSTDTQYF
TGTGCCATCAGTGAGTTGGTAACGGGAGAAGGAGGTAGCACAGATACGCAGTATTTT
>TRBD1|TRBJ1-2|TRBV27|.
CASSLGQGVYGYTF
TGTGCCAGCAGCCTTGGACAGGGAGTATATGGCTACACCTTC
>.|TRBJ1-1|TRBV5-1|.
CASSLASTRNTEAFF
TGCGCCAGCAGCTTGGCTTCCACAAGGAACACTGAAGCTTTCTTT
>TRBD2|TRBJ2-7|TRBV7-2|.
CASSMNLGGLRMEQYF
TGTGCCAGCAGCATGAACTTGGGAGGGCTCAGGATGGAGCAGTACTTC
>.|TRBJ1-2|TRBV27|.
CASSGRDGYGYTF
TGTGCCAGCAGCGGTCGGGATGGGTATGGCTACACCTTC
>.|TRBJ2-1|TRBV20-1|.
CSARLGEQFF
TGCAGTGCTAGACTCGGTGAGCAGTTCTTC
>.|TRBJ1-5|TRBV6-1|.
CASTILYQPQHF
TGTGCCAGTACAATCCTCTATCAGCCCCAGCATTTT
>.|TRBJ2-2|TRBV19|.
CASLPAARNTGELFF
TGTGCCAGCCTCCCAGCGGCCCGAAACACCGGGGAGCTGTTTTTT
>TRBD1|TRBJ2-7|TRBV28|.
CASSPGQGGDEQYF
TGTGCCAGCAGTCCAGGACAGGGGGGAGACGAGCAGTACTTC
>TRBD1|TRBJ1-2|TRBV6-5|.
CASRDSLNGYTF
TGTGCCAGTAGGGACAGCCTAAATGGCTACACCTTC
>.|TRBJ2-1|TRBV5-1|.
CASSYRQVNEQFF
TGCGCCAGCAGCTACCGACAGGTAAATGAGCAGTTCTTC
>.|TRBJ2-2|TRBV11-1|.
CASSFAQGNTGELFF
TGTGCCAGCAGCTTTGCACAGGGGAACACCGGGGAGCTGTTTTTT
>.|TRBJ1-2|TRBV5-6|.
CASSSGSAYGYTF
TGTGCCAGCAGCTCCGGGTCCGCCTATGGCTACACCTTC
>TRBD1|TRBJ1-2|TRBV6-1|.
CASSEMGQSGGYGYTF
TGTGCCAGCAGCGAAATGGGACAGTCAGGGGGATATGGCTACACCTTC
>.|TRBJ1-3|TRBV7-9|.
CASSSPGLRNTIYF
TGTGCCAGCAGCTCTCCGGGACTTCGAAACACCATATATTTT
>.|TRBJ1-5|TRBV7-2|.
CASSRGLGSNQPQHF
TGTGCCAGCAGCCGTGGCTTGGGCAGCAATCAGCCCCAGCATTTT
>.|TRBJ1-1|TRBV5-1|.
CASSLGQNMNTEAFF
TGCGCCAGCAGCTTGGGACAGAACATGAACACTGAAGCTTTCTTT
>.|TRBJ1-1|TRBV7-7|.
CASSSRVDTEAFF
TGTGCCAGCAGTTCACGGGTGGACACTGAAGCTTTCTTT
>.|TRBJ2-6|TRBV28|.
CASSLPAGANVLTF
TGTGCCAGCAGTTTACCTGCTGGGGCCAACGTCCTGACTTTC
>.|TRBJ1-1|TRBV6-1|.
CASSTGFTEAFF
TGTGCCAGCAGTACAGGGTTCACTGAAGCTTTCTTT
>TRBD2|TRBJ2-3|TRBV11-2|.
CASSSLAGAGTDTQYF
TGTGCCAGCAGCTCCTTAGCGGGGGCGGGCACAGATACGCAGTATTTT
>.|TRBJ2-1|TRBV11-2|.
CASSLVVGAYNEQFF
TGTGCCAGCAGCTTAGTGGTGGGCGCCTACAATGAGCAGTTCTTC
>.|TRBJ2-7|TRBV2|.
CASSPADYEQYF
TGTGCCAGCAGCCCGGCGGACTACGAGCAGTACTTC
>.|TRBJ1-2|TRBV2|.
CASSKDINYGYTF
TGTGCCAGCTCTAAGGACATTAACTATGGCTACACCTTC